Following are 25 T cell receptor beta chains from one sample sequenced in a study of T cells expressing NK-cell markers. TCRdb reworked the 5' RACE reads into one entry per CDR3 protein, no DNA. The sample shows approximately 460,000 distinct CDR3 sequences, and under 7.5% sits with its ten largest clones. Sequenced material: blood T cells: a sorted CD56 or NKG2C T cell subset, CD4+ or CD8+ T cells, or bulk PBMC T cells (not recorded which). Receptor source: a woman aged 18 to 75 in good health.

The rearrangement uses TRBV7-8 and TRBJ2-1; TCRdb's D gene call, TRBD1, goes unchecked for lack of DNA. From germline, CDR1 is SGHVS and CDR2 FQNEAQ. The CDR3 extends over 17 amino acids. The chain's CDR3 is CASSLGGGRGLHNEQFF.

The J gene is TRBJ1-5, the V gene TRBV24-1. Germline CDR1 and CDR2: KGHDR and SFDVKD. The CDR3 loop spans 16 amino acids. This chain's CDR3 is CATSDSGGVSNQPQHF.

The V and J genes are TRBV9 and TRBJ2-3; TCRdb outputs TRBD1, but without DNA this stays unchecked. This CDR3 contains 14 residues. Germline CDR1 SGDLS, CDR2 YYNGEE. CDR3 protein: CASSVEGTGDTQYF. Combining the CDR3 with reference TRBV9 and TRBJ2-3 gives the whole variable domain DSGVTQTPKHLITATGQRVTLRCSPRSGDLSVYWYQQSLDQGLQFLIQYYNGEERAKGNILERFSAQQFPDLHSELNLSSLELGDSALYFCASSVEGTGDTQYFGPGTRLTVL.

The chain uses TRBV27 and TRBJ2-2; TCRdb outputs TRBD1, but without DNA this stays unchecked. This CDR3 contains 17 residues. Germline lookup yields CDR1 MNHEY and CDR2 SMNVEV (reference sequence). The CDR3 loop reads CASRLSLGTLNTGELFF.

The gene calls are TRBV10-3 and TRBJ2-2; TCRdb selects TRBD2, and the lack of DNA leaves this call unchecked. Germline CDR1 ENHRY, CDR2 SYGVKD. This CDR3 has 14 residues. Here the CDR3 reads CAISELAGNGELFF.

This chain links TRBV7-2 with TRBJ2-3. The CDR3 covers 14 residues. The germline V gene has CDR1 SGHTA and CDR2 FQGNSA. CDR3 protein: CASSFYGGTDTQYF.

The chain combines TRBV18 with TRBJ1-1; TCRdb selects TRBD1, and the lack of DNA leaves this call unchecked. There are 14 residues in the CDR3. The V gene's germline CDR1 is KGHSH and CDR2 LQKENI. Here the CDR3 reads CASSPPAGRPEAFF.

The CDR3 sequence: CASSHGGGYEQYF. The chain uses TRBV12-3 or TRBV12-4 and TRBJ2-7; lacking DNA, the TRBD1 call made by TCRdb goes unchecked. There are 13 residues in the CDR3.

The chain couples TRBV7-2 to TRBJ2-1; the TCRdb D gene call, TRBD2, has no DNA to confirm it. Looked up from germline, CDR1 is SGHTA and CDR2 is FQGNSA. CDR3 length: 16 amino acids. The CDR3: CASSPRPRRVYNEQFF. Drawing the rest from reference TRBV7-2 and TRBJ2-1, the complete variable domain is GAGVSQSPSNKVTEKGKDVELRCDPISGHTALYWYRQSLGQGLEFLIYFQGNSAPDKSGLPSDRFSAERTGGSVSTLTIQRTQQEDSAVYLCASSPRPRRVYNEQFFGPGTRLTVL.

The genes are TRBV11-2 and TRBJ1-5; TCRdb reports TRBD1, a call that lacks DNA to check it against. Germline CDR1 SGHAT, CDR2 FQNNGV. The CDR3 is 17 amino acids. Here the CDR3 reads CASSLVLQGVWNQPQHF.

The genes are TRBV4-3 and TRBJ2-3; TCRdb names TRBD1, which stays unverified in the absence of DNA. The germline V gene has CDR1 LGHNA and CDR2 YSLEER. The CDR3 is 18 amino acids. The CDR3 reads CASSQEAKWDRATDTQYF.

V is TRBV9 and J is TRBJ2-1; TCRdb's D call, TRBD1, is unchecked because there is no DNA. The CDR3 has 15 amino acids. Per germline, CDR1 SGDLS and CDR2 YYNGEE. The CDR3 sequence is CASSFGPGGYNEQFF. The variable domain in full, with the rest retrieved from reference TRBV9 and TRBJ2-1, is DSGVTQTPKHLITATGQRVTLRCSPRSGDLSVYWYQQSLDQGLQFLIQYYNGEERAKGNILERFSAQQFPDLHSELNLSSLELGDSALYFCASSFGPGGYNEQFFGPGTRLTVL.

The chain has TRBV12-3 or TRBV12-4 and TRBJ1-6; with no DNA, the TCRdb D assignment of TRBD1 cannot be verified. The CDR3 has 15 residues. The CDR3 sequence: CASSSHQGEKSPLHF.

V gene TRBV12-3 or TRBV12-4 combines with J gene TRBJ1-5. The CDR3 spans 14 residues. The CDR3 spells CASSLWGSNQPQHF.

V gene TRBV3-1 combines with J gene TRBJ2-1; TCRdb proposes TRBD1, but this gene call is untestable without DNA. Germline V CDR1 and CDR2: LGHDT, YNNKEL (reference sequence). This CDR3 spans 13 amino acids. The CDR3 region is CASSQVQGSEQFF.

The chain carries TRBV19 and TRBJ2-2; TCRdb names TRBD1, which stays unverified in the absence of DNA. Germline lookup yields CDR1 LNHDA and CDR2 SQIVND (reference sequence). This CDR3 contains 15 residues. CDR3 sequence: CASKDRGIHTGELFF.

This chain links TRBV5-1 with TRBJ2-1; the D gene TCRdb calls, TRBD2, cannot be checked with no DNA. From germline, CDR1 is SGHRS and CDR2 YFSETQ. The CDR3 covers 15 residues. CDR3: CASSFLAATYNEQFF.

The rearrangement links TRBV10-3 to TRBJ2-4. CDR3 length equals 14 residues. The germline V gene encodes CDR1 ENHRY and CDR2 SYGVKD. This CDR3 is CAISEPRLTGIQYF.

This CDR3 is CASSLGEGEGNEQFF. The chain couples TRBV7-9 to TRBJ2-1; TCRdb's D call, TRBD1, is unchecked because there is no DNA. CDR3 length: 15 residues. The germline V gene has CDR1 SEHNR and CDR2 FQNEAQ (reference sequence).

This sequence joins TRBV7-2 and TRBJ1-4; TCRdb selects TRBD1, and the lack of DNA leaves this call unchecked. The CDR3 length is 14 residues. Germline CDR1 and CDR2: SGHTA and FQGNSA. CDR3 region: CASSVGGANEKLFF.

The V gene is TRBV28, the J gene TRBJ2-1; TCRdb's D call of TRBD2 is untestable without DNA. CDR1 is MDHEN, CDR2 SYDVKM, per germline. The CDR3 consists of 16 residues. The CDR3 is CASSLLGTSAHNEQFF.

The J gene is TRBJ1-6, the V gene TRBV18. Germline lookup yields CDR1 KGHSH and CDR2 LQKENI. The CDR3 has 15 amino acids. The chain's CDR3 is CASSPYDKFNSPLHF.

The chain uses TRBV7-7 and TRBJ2-3; the TCRdb D gene call, TRBD1, has no DNA to confirm it. The CDR3 loop spans 15 amino acids. Germline V lookup: CDR1 SSHAT, CDR2 FNYEAQ (reference sequence). The chain's CDR3 is CASRPSGAHTDTQYF.

The gene calls are TRBV4-2 and TRBJ2-1; as DNA is missing, the TRBD2 call by TCRdb cannot be tested. Germline V gives CDR1 LGHNA, CDR2 YNFKEQ. CDR3 size: 14 residues. The CDR3 sequence: CASSRTSGNNEQFF.

The chain employs TRBV2 and TRBJ2-4. Germline CDR1 is SNHLY and CDR2 is FYNNEI. This CDR3 region has 17 residues. The CDR3 sequence is CASSGHLGIIAKNIQYF.